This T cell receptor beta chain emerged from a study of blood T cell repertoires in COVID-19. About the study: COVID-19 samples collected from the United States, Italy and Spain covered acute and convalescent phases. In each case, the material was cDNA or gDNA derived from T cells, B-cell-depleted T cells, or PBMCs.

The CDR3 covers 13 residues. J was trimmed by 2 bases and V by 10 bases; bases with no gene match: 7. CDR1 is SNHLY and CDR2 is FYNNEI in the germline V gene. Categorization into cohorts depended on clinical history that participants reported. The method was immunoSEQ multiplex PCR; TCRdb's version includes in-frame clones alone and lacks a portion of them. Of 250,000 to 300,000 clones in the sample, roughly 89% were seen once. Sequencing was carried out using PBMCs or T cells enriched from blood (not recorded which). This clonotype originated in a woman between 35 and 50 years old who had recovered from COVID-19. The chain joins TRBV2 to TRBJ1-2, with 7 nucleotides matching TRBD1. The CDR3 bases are TGTGCCACCGATACGGACAGGAACTATGGCTACACCTTC. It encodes CATDTDRNYGYTF.